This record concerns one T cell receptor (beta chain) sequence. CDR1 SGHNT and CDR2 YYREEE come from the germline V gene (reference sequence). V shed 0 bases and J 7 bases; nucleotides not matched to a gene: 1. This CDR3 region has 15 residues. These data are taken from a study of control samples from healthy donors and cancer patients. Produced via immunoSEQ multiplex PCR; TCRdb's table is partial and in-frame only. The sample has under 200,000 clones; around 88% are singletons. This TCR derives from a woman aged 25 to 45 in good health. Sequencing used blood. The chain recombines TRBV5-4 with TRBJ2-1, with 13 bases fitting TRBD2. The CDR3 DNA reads TGTGCCAGCAGCTTGGGGACTAGCGGGAGTAATGAGCAGTTCTTC. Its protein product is CASSLGTSGSNEQFF.